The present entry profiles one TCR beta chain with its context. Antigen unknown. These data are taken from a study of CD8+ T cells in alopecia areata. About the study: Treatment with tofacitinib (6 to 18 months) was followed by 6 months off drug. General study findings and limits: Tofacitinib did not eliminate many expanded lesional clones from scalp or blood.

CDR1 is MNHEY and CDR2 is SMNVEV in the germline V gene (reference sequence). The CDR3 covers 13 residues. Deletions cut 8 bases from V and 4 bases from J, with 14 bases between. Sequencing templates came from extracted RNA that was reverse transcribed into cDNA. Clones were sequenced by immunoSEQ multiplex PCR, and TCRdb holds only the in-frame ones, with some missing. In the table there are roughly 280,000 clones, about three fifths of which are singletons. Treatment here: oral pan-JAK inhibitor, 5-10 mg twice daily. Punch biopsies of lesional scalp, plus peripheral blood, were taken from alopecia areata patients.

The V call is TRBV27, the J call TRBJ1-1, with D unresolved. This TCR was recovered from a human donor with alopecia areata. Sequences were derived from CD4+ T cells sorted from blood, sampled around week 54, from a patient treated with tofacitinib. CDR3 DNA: TGTGCCAGCGGTACCCAACCCATCACTGAAGCTTTCTTT. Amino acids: CASGTQPITEAFF.